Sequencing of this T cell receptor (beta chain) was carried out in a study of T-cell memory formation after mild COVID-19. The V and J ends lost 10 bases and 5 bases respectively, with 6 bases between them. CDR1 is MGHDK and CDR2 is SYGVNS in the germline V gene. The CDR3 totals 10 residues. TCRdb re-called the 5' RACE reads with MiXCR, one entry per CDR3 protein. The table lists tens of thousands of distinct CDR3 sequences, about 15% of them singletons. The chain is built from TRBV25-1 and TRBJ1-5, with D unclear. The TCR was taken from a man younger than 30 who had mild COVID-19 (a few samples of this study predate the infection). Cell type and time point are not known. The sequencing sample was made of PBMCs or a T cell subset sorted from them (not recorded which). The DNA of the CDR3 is TGTGCCACCGGGGATCAGCCCCAGCATTTT. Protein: CATGDQPQHF.